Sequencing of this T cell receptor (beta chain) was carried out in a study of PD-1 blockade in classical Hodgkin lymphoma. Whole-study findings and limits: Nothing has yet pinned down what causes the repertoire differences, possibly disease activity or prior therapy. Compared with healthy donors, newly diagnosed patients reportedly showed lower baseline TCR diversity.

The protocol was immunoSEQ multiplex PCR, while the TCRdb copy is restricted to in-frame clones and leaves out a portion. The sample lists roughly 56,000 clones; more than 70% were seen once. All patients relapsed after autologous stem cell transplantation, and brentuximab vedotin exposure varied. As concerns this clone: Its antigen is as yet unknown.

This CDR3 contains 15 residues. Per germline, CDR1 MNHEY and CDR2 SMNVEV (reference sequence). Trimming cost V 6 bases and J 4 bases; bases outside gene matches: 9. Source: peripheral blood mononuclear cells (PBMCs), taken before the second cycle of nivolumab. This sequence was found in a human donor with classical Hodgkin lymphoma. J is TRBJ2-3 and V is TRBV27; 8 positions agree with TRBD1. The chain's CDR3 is CASSLNRGVADTQYF. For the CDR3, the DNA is TGTGCCAGCAGCCTAAACAGGGGGGTAGCAGATACGCAGTATTTT.